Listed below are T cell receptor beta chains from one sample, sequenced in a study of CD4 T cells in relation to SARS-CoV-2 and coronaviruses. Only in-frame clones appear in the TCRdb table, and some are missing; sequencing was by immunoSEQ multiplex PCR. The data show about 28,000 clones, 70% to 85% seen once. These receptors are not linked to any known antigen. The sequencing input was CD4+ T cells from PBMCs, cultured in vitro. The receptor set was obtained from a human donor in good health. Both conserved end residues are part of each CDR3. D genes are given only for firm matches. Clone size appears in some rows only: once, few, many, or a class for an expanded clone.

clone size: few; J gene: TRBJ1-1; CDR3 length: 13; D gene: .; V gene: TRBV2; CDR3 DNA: TGTGCCAGCAGTGCTAGTGTTGTCACTGAAGCTTTCTTT; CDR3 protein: CASSASVVTEAFF
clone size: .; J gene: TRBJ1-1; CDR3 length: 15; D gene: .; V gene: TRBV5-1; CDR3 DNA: TGCGCCAGCAGCTTGGGACAGACCTTCGACACTGAAGCTTTCTTT; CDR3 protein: CASSLGQTFDTEAFF
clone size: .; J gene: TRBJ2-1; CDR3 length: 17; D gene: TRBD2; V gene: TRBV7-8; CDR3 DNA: TGTGCCAGCAGCTTCTCAGGGACTAGCGGGGGGGCGGGTGAGCAGTTCTTC; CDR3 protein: CASSFSGTSGGAGEQFF
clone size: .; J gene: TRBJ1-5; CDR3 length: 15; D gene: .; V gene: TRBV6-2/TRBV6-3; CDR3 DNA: TGTGCCAGCAGCGACTACCAGACAGCCAATCAGCCCCAGCATTTT; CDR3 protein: CASSDYQTANQPQHF
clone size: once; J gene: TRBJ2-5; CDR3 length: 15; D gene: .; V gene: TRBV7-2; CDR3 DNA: TGTGCCAGCAGATCCGGAGGAGGGGGCTTAGAGACCCAGTACTTC; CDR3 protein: CASRSGGGGLETQYF
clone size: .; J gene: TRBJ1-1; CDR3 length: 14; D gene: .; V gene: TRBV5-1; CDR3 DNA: TGCGCCAGCAGCTTGAACAGGGTTGGCACTGAAGCTTTCTTT; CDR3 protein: CASSLNRVGTEAFF
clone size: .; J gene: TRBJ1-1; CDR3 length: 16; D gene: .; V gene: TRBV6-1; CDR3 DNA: TGTGCCAGCAGTGGTCCCGGGACGTTAAGGAACACTGAAGCTTTCTTT; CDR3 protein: CASSGPGTLRNTEAFF
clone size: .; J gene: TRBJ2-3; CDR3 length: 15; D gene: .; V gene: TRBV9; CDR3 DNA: TGTGCCAGCAGCGGGCGGCGGCTGGGCACACATACGCAGTATTTT; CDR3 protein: CASSGRRLGTHTQYF
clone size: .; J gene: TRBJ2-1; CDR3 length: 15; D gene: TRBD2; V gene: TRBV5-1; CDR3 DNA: TGCGCCAGCAGCTTGAATAGCGGGGGACACAATGAGCAGTTCTTC; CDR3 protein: CASSLNSGGHNEQFF
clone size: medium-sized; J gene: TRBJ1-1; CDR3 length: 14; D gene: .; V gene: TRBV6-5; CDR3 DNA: TGTGCCAGCAGAAAGGTTAATTATTACACTGAAGCTTTCTTT; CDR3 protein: CASRKVNYYTEAFF
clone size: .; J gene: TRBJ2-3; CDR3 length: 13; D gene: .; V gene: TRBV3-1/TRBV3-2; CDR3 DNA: TGTGCCAGCAGCCAGCCCCCCACAGATACGCAGTATTTT; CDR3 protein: CASSQPPTDTQYF
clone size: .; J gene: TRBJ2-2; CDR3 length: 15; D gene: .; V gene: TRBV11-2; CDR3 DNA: TGTGCCAGCAGCCAGGGCAGTATAGGCACCGGGGAGCTGTTTTTT; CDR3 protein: CASSQGSIGTGELFF
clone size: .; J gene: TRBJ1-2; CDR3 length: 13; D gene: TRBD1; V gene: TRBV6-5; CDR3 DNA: TGTGCCAGCAGTTACACAGGGGGCTATGGCTACACCTTC; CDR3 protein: CASSYTGGYGYTF
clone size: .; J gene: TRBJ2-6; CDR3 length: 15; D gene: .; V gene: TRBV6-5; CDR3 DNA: TGTGCCAGCAGCACCACAGGGTCAGGGGCCAACGTCCTGACTTTC; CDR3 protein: CASSTTGSGANVLTF
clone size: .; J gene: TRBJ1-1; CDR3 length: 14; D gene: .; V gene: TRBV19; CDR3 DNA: TGTGCCAGTAGTATTTCCCAGACGAACACTGAAGCTTTCTTT; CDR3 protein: CASSISQTNTEAFF